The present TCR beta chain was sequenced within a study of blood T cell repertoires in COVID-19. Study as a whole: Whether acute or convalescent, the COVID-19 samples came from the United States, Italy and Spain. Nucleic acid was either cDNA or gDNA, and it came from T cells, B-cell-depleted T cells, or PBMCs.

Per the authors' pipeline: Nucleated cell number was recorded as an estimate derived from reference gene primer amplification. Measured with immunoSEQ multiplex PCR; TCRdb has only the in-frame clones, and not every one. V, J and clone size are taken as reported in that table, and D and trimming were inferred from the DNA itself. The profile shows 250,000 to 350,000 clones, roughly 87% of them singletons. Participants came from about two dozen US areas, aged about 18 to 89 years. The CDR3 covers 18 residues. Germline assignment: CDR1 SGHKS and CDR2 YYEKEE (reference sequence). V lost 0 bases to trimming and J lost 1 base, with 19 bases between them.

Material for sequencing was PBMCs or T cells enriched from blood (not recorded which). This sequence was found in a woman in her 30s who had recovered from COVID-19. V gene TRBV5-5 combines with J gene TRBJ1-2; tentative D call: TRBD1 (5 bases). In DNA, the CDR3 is TGTGCCAGCAGCTTGGGGATGACAGACCTCTTTCTTAACTATGGCTACACCTTC. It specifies CASSLGMTDLFLNYGYTF. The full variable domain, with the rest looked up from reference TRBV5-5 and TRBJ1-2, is DAGVTQSPTHLIKTRGQQVTLRCSPISGHKSVSWYQQVLGQGPQFIFQYYEKEERGRGNFPDRFSARQFPNYSSELNVNALLLGDSALYLCASSLGMTDLFLNYGYTFGSGTRLTVV.